This TCR beta chain was profiled in a study of response to subunit inactivated influenza vaccine (dated by TCRdb to the late 2010s). The study in broad terms: Deep quantitative T cell receptor repertoire profiling was used in the study to track responses to a trivalent subunit inactivated influenza vaccine. Beyond this particular receptor, the publication reports: The authors proposed that each seasonal influenza vaccination may bring in only a limited number of new T cells.

Here V drops 0 bases and J drops 4 bases, and the junction holds 3 bases not matched to any gene. The germline V gene sets CDR1 to MGHRA and CDR2 to YSYEKL. Its CDR3 holds 15 amino acids, cysteine through phenylalanine. The only DNA kept is the CDR3, 45 bases in frame from the first base. About this clonotype itself: It has no known antigen specificity. No base quality values were provided; no much bigger clone lies one nucleotide off.

Libraries were built with RT-PCR. Data came from an Illumina HiSeq 2500. TCRdb ran its own pipeline on the public reads, namely fastp trimming at Q25 and MiXCR clone calling, and kept in-frame beta chains. Rows with a matching CDR3 protein are joined into one entry that keeps the most common DNA and genes. The sample records about 540,000 distinct CDR3 sequences, roughly 23% of which are singletons. Around 2.8% of the sample rests with the top ten. The same sample was also studied in work on T cells expressing NK-cell markers. The second source states: The TCR beta cDNA libraries were made using 5'RACE template switching, a step that added both a universal primer site and unique molecular identifiers. Under 10 donors provided sorted CD3+CD56+NKG2C+, CD3+CD56+NKG2C- and CD3+CD56-NKG2C+ T-cell subsets, whose TCR beta-chain repertoires were profiled. Of the eight sequenced donors, seven were found to be HCMV-seropositive and one was found to be HCMV-seronegative. In several experiments an anti-gammadeltaTCR antibody was added to restrict sorting to alphabetaTCR-expressing T cells. In six or seven donors, the dominant CD3+CD56+NKG2C+ clonotypes ranked among the top 10 CD8+ clonotypes, making up roughly 1.0-8% of CD8+ T cells. Those dominant clonotypes were again the most abundant among CD3+CD56-NKG2C+ cells in four donors, at about 28.3-60.1%. Whether the expanded NKG2C-expressing T cell clones were specific for HCMV antigens remained unclear. The eight sequenced donors were randomly selected healthy volunteers, three men and five women. HCMV-specific IgG was detected in serum with a commercial ELISA kit to determine HCMV serostatus. Ficoll density gradient centrifugation was used to isolate peripheral blood mononuclear cells from blood. Magnetic immunoseparation with Miltenyi isolation kits was used to isolate CD4+ and CD8+ T cells from PBMC. cDNA synthesis was primed from the TCR beta constant segment and was followed by two successive PCR amplification steps. The libraries were sequenced on Illumina HiSeq 2000/2500, MiSeq or NextSeq, producing 2 x 150 bp reads. Reads were demultiplexed and grouped by UMI with MIGEC, and clonotypes were assembled and quantified with MiTCR. To remove erroneous sequences, TCR cDNA sequences were retained only when supported by two or more reads. The tcR package was used for downstream repertoire analysis, with clonotypes matched between fractions based on CDR3 nucleotide sequence plus V segment. VDJmatch was used to annotate antigen specificity against VDJdb, with one amino acid substitution in CDR3 permitted.

Source: CD4+ T cells sorted from PBMCs, taken 11 to 12 days after vaccination. Rearrangement joined TRBV4-1 to TRBJ2-7, and TRBD1 aligns with 10 junction nucleotides. This clonotype originated in a man aged 45-65 years who received an inactivated influenza vaccine. Donor details come from another sample of the same person, matched by shared clones. The nucleotides read TGCGCCAGCAGCCAAGACCCGGGACAGGGGTACGAGCAGTACTTC. Translated, this is CASSQDPGQGYEQYF.